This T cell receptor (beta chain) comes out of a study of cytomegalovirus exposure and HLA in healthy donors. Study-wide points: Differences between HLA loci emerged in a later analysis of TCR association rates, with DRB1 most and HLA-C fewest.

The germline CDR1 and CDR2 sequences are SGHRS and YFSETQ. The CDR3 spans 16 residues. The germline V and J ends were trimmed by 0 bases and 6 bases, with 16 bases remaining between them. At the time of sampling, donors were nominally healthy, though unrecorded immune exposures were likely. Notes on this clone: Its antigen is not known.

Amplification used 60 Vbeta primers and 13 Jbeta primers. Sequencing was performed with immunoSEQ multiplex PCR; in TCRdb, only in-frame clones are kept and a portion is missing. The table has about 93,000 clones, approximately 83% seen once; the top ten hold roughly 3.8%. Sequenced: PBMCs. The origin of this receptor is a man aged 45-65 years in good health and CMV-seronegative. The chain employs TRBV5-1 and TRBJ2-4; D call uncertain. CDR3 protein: CASSLGPPRSGNIQYF. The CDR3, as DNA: TGCGCCAGCAGCTTGGGGCCCCCTAGAAGTGGAAACATTCAGTACTTC.